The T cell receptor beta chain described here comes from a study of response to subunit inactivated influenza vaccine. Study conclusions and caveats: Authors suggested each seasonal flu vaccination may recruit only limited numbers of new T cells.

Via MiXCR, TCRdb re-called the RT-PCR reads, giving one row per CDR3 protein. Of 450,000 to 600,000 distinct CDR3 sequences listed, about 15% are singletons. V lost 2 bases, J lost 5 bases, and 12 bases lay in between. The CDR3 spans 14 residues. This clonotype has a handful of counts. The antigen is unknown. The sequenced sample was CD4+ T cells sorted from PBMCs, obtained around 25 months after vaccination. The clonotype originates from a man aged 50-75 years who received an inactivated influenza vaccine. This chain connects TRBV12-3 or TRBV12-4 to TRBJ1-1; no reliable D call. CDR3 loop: CASSLKSGVTEAFF. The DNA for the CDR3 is TGTGCCAGCAGTTTAAAGTCCGGGGTGACTGAAGCTTTCTTT.